A selection of T cell receptor beta chains follows, all from one sample in a study of identical twins. TCRdb reprocessed the 5' RACE reads with MiXCR, giving one entry per CDR3 protein. The table has hundreds of thousands of distinct CDR3 sequences, 21% seen once. The same sample was also used in a study of T cells expressing NK-cell markers.

The specimen sequenced was PBMCs. The receptors shown here come from a young woman in good health. Each CDR3 is given with its conserved first and last residue. A D gene is named only where the DNA matches it firmly. The listing skips clone size in some rows; elsewhere it reads once, few, many or a size class.

clone_size d_call j_call v_call cdr3_nt cdr3_aa
many NA TRBJ1-1 TRBV7-8 TGTGCCAGCAGCTTCAGGGTCGGAAAATCGGACACTGAAGCTTTCTTT CASSFRVGKSDTEAFF
few NA TRBJ1-4 TRBV16 TGTGCCAGCAGCCAATCGGTGGCTGGAGGAGAAAAACTGTTTTTT CASSQSVAGGEKLFF
NA NA TRBJ2-3 TRBV18 TGTGCCAGCTCACCGGAGTCCGTTCGGAATACGCAGTATTTT CASSPESVRNTQYF
many NA TRBJ2-2 TRBV2 TGTGCCAGCAGTGAGGGCCCGGGCGGGGAGCTGTTTTTT CASSEGPGGELFF
many NA TRBJ2-3 TRBV20-1 TGCAGTGCTAGCGGGGAGACGTCTACGCAGTATTTT CSASGETSTQYF
NA NA TRBJ2-5 TRBV5-1 TGCGCCACCTTCGGGTATCCGGGGACCCAGTACTTC CATFGYPGTQYF
NA TRBD1 TRBJ1-1 TRBV12-3/TRBV12-4 TGTGCCAGCAGTCCTCGACAGGGGGCTACGAGCACTGAAGCTTTCTTT CASSPRQGATSTEAFF
many NA TRBJ1-1 TRBV7-9 TGTGCCAGCAGCTTATTAGGTCGGGACACTGAAGCTTTCTTT CASSLLGRDTEAFF
few NA TRBJ2-5 TRBV19 TGTGCCAGTAGCCACGCCTCGGAGACCCAGTACTTC CASSHASETQYF
few NA TRBJ1-2 TRBV4-1 TGCGCCAGCAGCCAAGATGGGTTGACCTCCATTGAAGGCTACACCTTC CASSQDGLTSIEGYTF
NA NA TRBJ2-7 TRBV5-6 TGTGCCAGCAGCTTGCGGCGACGGAGCTACGAGCAGTACTTC CASSLRRRSYEQYF
few TRBD1 TRBJ1-5 TRBV27 TGTGCCAGCAGGAGGACAGGGTCCCATCAGCCCCAGCATTTT CASRRTGSHQPQHF
many NA TRBJ2-1 TRBV5-1 TGCGCCAGCAGCCCCAACCCGGGCTCCTACAATGAGCAGTTCTTC CASSPNPGSYNEQFF
few NA TRBJ1-6 TRBV9 TGTGCCAGCAGCGTTAGATCAGGGAAGGACTCACCCCTCCACTTT CASSVRSGKDSPLHF
NA NA TRBJ2-6 TRBV7-2 TGTGCCAGCAGCGCGAGGACCGCTGGGGCCAACGTCCTGACTTTC CASSARTAGANVLTF
NA NA TRBJ1-5 TRBV20-1 TGCAGTGCTAGAGAATGGGGGGGACATCAGCCCCAGCATTTT CSAREWGGHQPQHF
NA TRBD2 TRBJ2-3 TRBV20-1 TGCAGTGCTAGCCTAAAGCGGGACCTCGTCACAGATACGCAGTATTTT CSASLKRDLVTDTQYF
few TRBD2 TRBJ2-3 TRBV6-4 TGTGCCAGAATTGTAGCGGGAGACGACACAGATACGCAGTATTTT CARIVAGDDTDTQYF
NA TRBD2 TRBJ2-7 TRBV10-3 TGTGCCATCAGAGGGCAGACTAGCGGGGGGCTTGGCTCCTACGAGCAGTACTTC CAIRGQTSGGLGSYEQYF
NA NA TRBJ2-1 TRBV7-2 TGTGCCAGCAGCTGGGGAGCCGGCAGATCCTACAATGAGCAGTTCTTC CASSWGAGRSYNEQFF
few NA TRBJ2-7 TRBV5-1 TGCGCCAGCAGCCCCCTCCTGGGGAACGAGCAGTACTTC CASSPLLGNEQYF
NA TRBD2 TRBJ2-1 TRBV7-3 TGTGCCAGCAGCTTATCGTCAGCGGGGGTAACCAATGAGCAGTTCTTC CASSLSSAGVTNEQFF
NA TRBD1 TRBJ1-2 TRBV10-3 TGTGCCATCAGTGACCTTGATAGGACAGGAGACTATGGCTACACCTTC CAISDLDRTGDYGYTF
few TRBD2 TRBJ2-5 TRBV29-1 TGCAGCGCCAGGACGGGAGGGGAGACCCAGTACTTC CSARTGGETQYF
few TRBD2 TRBJ2-7 TRBV9 TGTGCCAGCAGCCCAACCCGGGGACTAGCGGTCTACGAGCAGTACTTC CASSPTRGLAVYEQYF
NA TRBD1 TRBJ2-2 TRBV6-5 TGTGCCAGCAGTTACCGCTACCCGACAGGGACCGCGAACACCGGGGAGCTGTTTTTT CASSYRYPTGTANTGELFF
NA NA TRBJ2-5 TRBV25-1 TGTGCCAGCAGTGACCGTTGGAGGGACCAAGAGACCCAGTACTTC CASSDRWRDQETQYF
NA NA TRBJ2-7 TRBV6-1 TGTGCCAGCAGTGAAGCGAGCTTAAGGCACTCCTACGAGCAGTACTTC CASSEASLRHSYEQYF
NA TRBD2 TRBJ2-1 TRBV20-1 TGCGGAATTGACAGGGGAGCTAGCGGGAGTACCTACAATGAGCAGTTCTTC CGIDRGASGSTYNEQFF
NA NA TRBJ2-5 TRBV5-1 TGCGCCAGCAGCTTGGATAGGGTTAGGACCCAGTACTTC CASSLDRVRTQYF
NA NA TRBJ2-7 TRBV7-2 TGTGCCAGCAGTCCCTTGACTAGTTTAACCGAGCAGTACTTC CASSPLTSLTEQYF
NA NA TRBJ2-2 TRBV7-2 TGTGCCAGCAGCTTAGACAGGGTAACGAACACCGGGGAGCTGTTTTTT CASSLDRVTNTGELFF
NA NA TRBJ2-7 TRBV20-1 TGCAGTGCTAGAGATGGAGGAGGGGGCCTCCTCCAGCAGTACTTC CSARDGGGGLLQQYF
once NA TRBJ2-3 TRBV9 TGTGCCAGCAGCGAGGACCTCACAGATACGCAGTATTTT CASSEDLTDTQYF
many TRBD1 TRBJ1-2 TRBV5-6 TGTGCCAGCAGCGGGGACAGGGCGAGGGGCTACACCTTC CASSGDRARGYTF
few NA TRBJ2-4 TRBV5-1 TGCGCCAGCAGTATGACTGGGGGGGCCGGCGAAAACATTCAGTACTTC CASSMTGGAGENIQYF
many NA TRBJ2-3 TRBV29-1 TGCAGCGGGTTAAGACAGTTTGGGACCAATACGCAGTATTTT CSGLRQFGTNTQYF
NA NA TRBJ1-2 TRBV19 TGTGCCAGTAGTATCCCTGACAGGAACCTACCCTATGGCTACACCTTC CASSIPDRNLPYGYTF
NA TRBD2 TRBJ2-5 TRBV10-3 TGTGCCATCAGTGAGCCTATTAGCGGGAGGGCCTTAGAGACCCAGTACTTC CAISEPISGRALETQYF
many NA TRBJ2-1 TRBV4-3 TGCGCCAGCAGCCCCCGGGGTAGCACATACAATGAGCAGTTCTTC CASSPRGSTYNEQFF
NA TRBD1 TRBJ2-7 TRBV2 TGTGCCAGCAGTACCACAGGGGGCTCTGCCTACGAGCAGTACTTC CASSTTGGSAYEQYF
NA NA TRBJ2-5 TRBV7-9 TGTGCCAGCAGCTTTCTTCCGGGGGAGACCCAGTACTTC CASSFLPGETQYF
many NA TRBJ2-7 TRBV12-3/TRBV12-4 TGTGCCAGCAGTTTCCAGGGCTACGAGCAGTACTTC CASSFQGYEQYF
many NA TRBJ2-7 TRBV30 TGTGCCTGGAGTGTGGTGGGGCGTCAGCAGTACTTC CAWSVVGRQQYF
NA NA TRBJ2-7 TRBV7-9 TGTGCCAGCAGCCCTCGAGGCTACGATCAGACCTACGAGCAGTACTTC CASSPRGYDQTYEQYF
few NA TRBJ2-1 TRBV7-2 TGTGCCAGCCGTAAGGCGTCCGCGGTTGAGCAGTTCTTC CASRKASAVEQFF
NA NA TRBJ2-2 TRBV29-1 TGCAGCGCTCGGGATGGGGGCTACACCGGGGAGCTGTTTTTT CSARDGGYTGELFF
NA TRBD2 TRBJ2-1 TRBV10-3 TGTGCCATCAGTGCCCGGGGGGGGGCGGACAATGAGCAGTTCTTC CAISARGGADNEQFF
NA NA TRBJ1-1 TRBV20-1 TGCAGTGCTAGAGGGGGCGGGAGGGCTTTCTTT CSARGGGRAFF
few TRBD2 TRBJ2-2 TRBV20-1 TGCAGTGCTAGAGCTCGGCTAGCGGGAGCGGCCGGGGAGCTGTTTTTT CSARARLAGAAGELFF
few NA TRBJ2-2 TRBV15 TGTGCTACCAAAGAGGGCCTGGACACCGGGGAGCTGTTTTTT CATKEGLDTGELFF
NA NA TRBJ2-7 TRBV6-5 TGTGCCAGCAGTTACGGGGACGGATTCTACGAGCAGTACTTC CASSYGDGFYEQYF